This record concerns one TCR beta chain sequence. No antigen is known for it. Sorting of CD4+ naive, central memory, regulatory and stem cell-like memory cells was performed via CD45RO/CCR7/CD25/CD127/CD95/CD27. The CDR3 is 15 residues long. Per germline, CDR1 SGHNT and CDR2 YYREEE (reference sequence). V lost 4 bases to trimming and J lost 6 bases; unmatched junction nucleotides: 7. Reverse transcription of all isolated RNA meant that expressed TCRB transcripts were sequenced. Here immunoSEQ multiplex PCR was the method, and the copy in TCRdb shows in-frame clones only, minus some. The table records about 350,000 clones, roughly 21% of them present only once. The sample originates from a study of beta chain features in type 1 diabetes. Study-level results: The cDNA sequencing approach could over-represent high-TCR-expressing cells.

The material sequenced was naive CD4+ T cells from blood. The chain uses TRBV5-4 and TRBJ2-1; 10 bases line up with TRBD2. The clonotype comes from a young woman in good health. CDR3 sequence reads: CASSVSSGRSNEQFF. CDR3 nucleotides: TGTGCCAGCAGCGTTTCTAGCGGGAGAAGCAATGAGCAGTTCTTC.